This TCR beta chain appears in the sequencing data of a study of cytomegalovirus exposure and HLA in healthy donors. Study-level points and caveats: V- and J-gene trimming in TCR beta was tied to a missense DCLRE1C variant by an analysis performed later. Apart from CMV serostatus, no immune exposure information was available. Looking again later, the authors saw that most CMV-associated TCR beta chains seemed HLA-restricted.

The PCR was carried out with 60 Vbeta primers and 13 Jbeta primers. Repertoires were generated with immunoSEQ multiplex PCR, while TCRdb's copy carries only in-frame clones and drops some. The sample comprises over 150,000 clones, over 75% of which are singletons, and more than 4% rests with the top ten. As to this clone: The antigen remains undetermined.

V was trimmed by 6 bases and J by 0 bases, leaving 20 bases between them. The V gene's germline CDR1 is MGHRA and CDR2 YSYEKL. The length of the CDR3 is 17 residues. The receptor comes from a man aged 35 to 55 in good health and CMV-seronegative. The sequenced material came from PBMCs. The chain combines TRBV4-1 with TRBJ1-1; no firm D call. The CDR3 sequence is CASRGIGRRLVNTEAFF. The CDR3 DNA is TGCGCCAGCAGGGGTATCGGGAGGAGATTGGTGAACACTGAAGCTTTCTTT.